This TCR beta chain was documented in a study of beta chain features in type 1 diabetes. Every isolated RNA sample was fully reverse transcribed, so sequencing captured expressed TCRB transcripts. Clones were sequenced by immunoSEQ multiplex PCR, and TCRdb holds only the in-frame ones, with some missing. The repertoire holds about 210,000 clones, with 9.5% to 13% as singletons. Germline values: CDR1 GTSNPN, CDR2 SVGIG (reference sequence). The germline V and J ends were trimmed by 0 bases and 2 bases, with 14 bases remaining between them. There are 16 residues in the CDR3. This sequence was found in a man aged 18 to 35 in good health. What was sequenced was central memory CD4+ T cells from blood. V gene TRBV30 combines with J gene TRBJ1-5, with a weak D call TRBD1 (5 bases). CDR3 amino acids: CAWSVRRAGGNQPQHF. The CDR3, as DNA: TGTGCCTGGAGTGTACGGAGGGCGGGGGGCAATCAGCCCCAGCATTTT.